The present T cell receptor beta chain was sequenced within a study of T cells after yellow fever vaccination. The study's findings and limits: Post-booster repertoires contained most primary-vaccination clones again (about 95% CD4, roughly 91% CD8).

TCRdb recomputed calls from the 5' RACE reads with MiXCR, one row per CDR3 protein. Here the sample spans around 300,000 distinct CDR3 sequences, over 10% being singletons. Comments on this clonotype: Its antigen is undetermined.

J was trimmed by 6 bases and V by 6 bases; bases with no gene match: 9. From germline, CDR1 is DFQATT and CDR2 SNEGSKA (reference sequence). The CDR3 totals 14 residues. The rearrangement uses TRBV20-1 and TRBJ2-2, with 8 positions matching TRBD2. Sequences were derived from CD4+ T cells sorted from PBMCs, sampled 45 days after the yellow fever booster vaccination. This clonotype was sampled from a man aged 30 to 39 who received the YFV17D yellow fever vaccine. The CDR3 DNA follows: TGCAGTGCCCTTAGCGGGGAAGGTGCCGGGGAGCTGTTTTTT. This sequence encodes CSALSGEGAGELFF.